The clone carrying this T cell receptor (beta chain) was seen a few times. Its antigen is as yet unknown. CDR3 size: 15 residues. Germline V gene data show CDR1 as MNHEY and CDR2 as SVGAGI. Trimming took 7 bases from V and 5 from J, leaving 17 bases between them. TCRdb passed the reads through MiXCR, listing each CDR3 protein once. This repertoire shows more than 400,000 distinct CDR3 sequences, more than 20% found once; its top ten account for 13%. The data stem from a study of T cell repertoires in cytomegalovirus infection. The study's findings and limits: HLA-C-restricted CMV-specific TCR beta clonotypes prevailed in the ex vivo response.

The sequence came from a human donor in good health (CMV status not recorded). Some clones in this sample may be carry-over from other donors' samples. The sample taken for sequencing was PBMCs. The genes are TRBV6-5 and TRBJ2-2, with D tentatively TRBD2 (6 bases). The CDR3 spells CASTSGFGGTGELFF. The CDR3 coding sequence is TGTGCCAGCACTTCAGGGTTTGGAGGGACCGGGGAGCTGTTTTTT.